This record looks at one TCR beta chain sequence and its context. In the original processing: By means of reference gene primer amplification, nucleated cell counts were estimated. The repertoire was sequenced with immunoSEQ multiplex PCR; TCRdb's copy has only in-frame clones and lacks some. From that table come the V and J calls and clone size; the DNA was used to work out D and trimming. The sample carries 150,000 to 200,000 clones, 90% recorded once. This sample was included in a study of blood T cell repertoires in COVID-19. Study in general: The United States, Italy and Spain supplied acute and convalescent COVID-19 samples. PBMCs, B-cell-depleted T cells, or T cells provided the cDNA or gDNA that made up the material.

Germline values: CDR1 LGHDT, CDR2 YNNKEL (reference sequence). V was clipped by 0 bases and J by 4 bases, with 14 bases between them. The CDR3 is made up of 16 amino acids. This clonotype originated in a man in his forties or fifties with acute or convalescent COVID-19. The chain is built from TRBV3-1 (or the pseudogene TRBV3-2) and TRBJ2-3; D gene uncertain. Material: peripheral blood. In nucleotides, the CDR3 is TGTGCCAGCAGCCAAGACCTGGCGGAAATATCAGATACGCAGTATTTT. It translates to CASSQDLAEISDTQYF.